This is a list of T cell receptor beta chains from one sample in a study of cytomegalovirus exposure and HLA in healthy donors. This table comes from immunoSEQ multiplex PCR, and its TCRdb copy is limited to in-frame clones, with some not included. The sample holds about 150,000 clones, 60% to 85% seen once. The sequenced material came from PBMCs. Every receptor here comes from a man between 50 and 59 years old in good health and CMV-seropositive. Both conserved end residues are part of each CDR3. D genes are given only for firm matches. Clone sizes are given selectively: once, few, many, or a class where the clone is expanded.

V,size,J,D,CDR3,DNA
TRBV10-3,.,TRBJ2-2,TRBD1,CASLAVPGTANTGELFF,TGTGCCTCCCTCGCCGTTCCCGGGACAGCGAACACCGGGGAGCTGTTTTTT
TRBV6-1,once,TRBJ2-2,TRBD2,CASRLAGVPTGELFF,TGTGCCAGCAGACTAGCGGGAGTTCCCACCGGGGAGCTGTTTTTT
TRBV7-2,.,TRBJ1-2,TRBD1,CASSVTGGYGYTF,TGTGCCAGCAGCGTAACAGGGGGCTATGGCTACACCTTC
TRBV19,.,TRBJ1-2,.,CASSIGFNRDYGYTF,TGTGCCAGTAGTATCGGTTTTAACAGAGACTATGGCTACACCTTC
TRBV6-4,few,TRBJ2-1,TRBD2,CASTPPTSGRRNEQFF,TGTGCCAGCACTCCCCCGACTAGCGGGAGAAGGAATGAGCAGTTCTTC
TRBV5-1,.,TRBJ1-5,TRBD1,CASSPGTGGINQPQHF,TGCGCCAGCAGCCCCGGGACAGGGGGTATCAATCAGCCCCAGCATTTT
TRBV9,few,TRBJ2-3,.,CASSDRGAHTQYF,TGTGCCAGCAGCGACCGGGGGGCTCATACGCAGTATTTT
TRBV19,.,TRBJ1-2,.,CASSFTRLNDGYTF,TGTGCCAGTAGTTTTACCAGACTGAACGATGGCTACACCTTC
TRBV5-1,.,TRBJ2-5,TRBD1,CASSLAGQGQETQYF,TGCGCCAGCAGCTTGGCAGGACAGGGCCAAGAGACCCAGTACTTC
TRBV2,once,TRBJ2-5,TRBD2,CASSGPGLAGGAETQYF,TGTGCCAGCAGTGGTCCGGGACTAGCGGGAGGGGCGGAGACCCAGTACTTC
TRBV2,.,TRBJ2-3,.,CASSDVGTPSSTDTQYF,TGTGCCAGCAGTGACGTGGGCACCCCAAGTAGCACAGATACGCAGTATTTT
TRBV6-1,.,TRBJ2-7,TRBD2,CASSKLAGGPYEQYF,TGTGCCAGCAGTAAACTAGCGGGAGGGCCGTACGAGCAGTACTTC
TRBV7-2,once,TRBJ1-4,.,CASSPRQENEKLFF,TGTGCCAGCAGCCCTCGACAGGAAAATGAAAAACTGTTTTTT
TRBV7-9,once,TRBJ2-7,.,CASSSPPRYEQYF,TGTGCCAGCAGCTCCCCCCCGAGATACGAGCAGTACTTC
TRBV5-4,.,TRBJ2-1,TRBD2,CASSLASGSAYNEQFF,TGTGCCAGCAGCTTGGCCAGCGGGAGTGCCTACAATGAGCAGTTCTTC
TRBV7-9,.,TRBJ2-7,.,CSSSLARGTARQYF,TGTTCCAGCAGCTTAGCCCGGGGGACCGCGAGGCAGTACTTC
TRBV5-1,.,TRBJ2-1,TRBD2,CASSSRTSGSHNEQFF,TGCGCCAGCAGCTCCAGGACTAGCGGGAGCCACAATGAGCAGTTCTTC
TRBV5-1,.,TRBJ2-7,.,CASSGTYEQYF,TGCGCCAGCAGCGGCACCTACGAGCAGTACTTC
TRBV7-9,few,TRBJ2-6,.,CASSLARGANVLTF,TGTGCCAGCAGCTTAGCGAGAGGGGCCAACGTCCTGACTTTC
TRBV28,.,TRBJ1-2,.,CASRVGGGNYGYTF,TGTGCCAGCAGGGTGGGCGGGGGAAACTATGGCTACACCTTC
TRBV5-1,.,TRBJ2-3,TRBD2,CASSPLAGGPNTQYF,TGCGCCAGCAGCCCCCTAGCGGGAGGGCCAAATACGCAGTATTTT
TRBV28,few,TRBJ1-5,.,CASSKGGQPQHF,TGTGCCAGCAGTAAAGGAGGTCAGCCCCAGCATTTT